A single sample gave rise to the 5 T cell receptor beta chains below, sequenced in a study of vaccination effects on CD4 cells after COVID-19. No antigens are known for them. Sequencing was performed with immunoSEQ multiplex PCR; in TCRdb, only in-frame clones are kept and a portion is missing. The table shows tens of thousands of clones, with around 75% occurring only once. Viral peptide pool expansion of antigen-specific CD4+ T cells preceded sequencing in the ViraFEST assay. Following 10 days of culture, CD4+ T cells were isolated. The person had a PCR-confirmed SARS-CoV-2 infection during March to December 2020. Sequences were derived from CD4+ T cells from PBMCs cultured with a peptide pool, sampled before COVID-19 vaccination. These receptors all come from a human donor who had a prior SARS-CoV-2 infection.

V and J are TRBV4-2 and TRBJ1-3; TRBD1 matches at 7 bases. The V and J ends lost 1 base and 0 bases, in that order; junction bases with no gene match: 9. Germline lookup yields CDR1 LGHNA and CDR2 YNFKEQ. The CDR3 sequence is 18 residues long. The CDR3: CASSQGGHRGLSGNTIYF. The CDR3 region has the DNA TGTGCCAGCAGCCAAGGGGGTCACAGGGGCCTCTCTGGAAACACCATATATTTT.

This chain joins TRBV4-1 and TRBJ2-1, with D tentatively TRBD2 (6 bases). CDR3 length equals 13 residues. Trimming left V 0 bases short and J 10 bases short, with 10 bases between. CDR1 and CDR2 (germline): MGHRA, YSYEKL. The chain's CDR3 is CASSQDLTREQFF. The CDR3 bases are TGCGCCAGCAGCCAAGATCTGACTAGGGAGCAGTTCTTC.

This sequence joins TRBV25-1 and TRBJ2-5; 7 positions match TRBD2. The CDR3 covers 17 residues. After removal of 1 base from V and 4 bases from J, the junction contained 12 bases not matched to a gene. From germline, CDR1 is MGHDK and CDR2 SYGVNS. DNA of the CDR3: TGTGCCAGCAGTGAATTGAATGTACGGGCGGGAGCAGAGACCCAGTACTTC. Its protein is CASSELNVRAGAETQYF.

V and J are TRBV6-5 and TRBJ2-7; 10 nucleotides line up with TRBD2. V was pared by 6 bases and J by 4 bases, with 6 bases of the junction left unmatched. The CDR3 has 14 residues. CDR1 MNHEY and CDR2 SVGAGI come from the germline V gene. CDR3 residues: CASSLLAGTYEQYF. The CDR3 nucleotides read TGTGCCAGCAGCCTACTAGCGGGGACTTACGAGCAGTACTTC.

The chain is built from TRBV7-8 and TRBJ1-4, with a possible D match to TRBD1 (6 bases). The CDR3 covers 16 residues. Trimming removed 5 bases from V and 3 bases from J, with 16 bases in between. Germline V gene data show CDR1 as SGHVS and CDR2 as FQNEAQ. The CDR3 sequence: CASSLLQGRANEKLFF. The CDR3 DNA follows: TGTGCCAGCAGCCTACTACAGGGTCGGGCTAATGAAAAACTGTTTTTT.